These 16 T cell receptor beta chains were sequenced from one sample in a study of early T cells in non-severe SARS-CoV-2 infection (dated by TCRdb to the early 2020s). Libraries were built with 5' RACE. Sequencing relied on a NextSeq 500. The public sequencing data were trimmed at Q25 with fastp and processed into clonotypes with MiXCR by TCRdb, which kept only in-frame beta chains. Duplicate CDR3 protein sequences are folded into a single record with the most common DNA and genes. The sample table contains fewer than 100,000 distinct CDR3 sequences; only one count was recorded for about an eighth of them. The ten most abundant clones make up 3.4% of the sample. The sequenced sample consisted of whole blood. These receptors all come from an adult who was a healthcare worker with PCR-confirmed SARS-CoV-2 infection or an uninfected control (not recorded which).

Here the CDR3 DNA reads TGTGCCTGGAGTGTGGGACAGGGCAGTACAGATACGCAGTATTTT. Residues: CAWSVGQGSTDTQYF. This chain joins TRBV30 and TRBJ2-3, with 9 bases that match TRBD1. The CDR3 loop spans 15 amino acids. The junction had 4 bases not matched to a gene; V was cut back by 0 bases and J by 3 bases. Germline V CDR1 and CDR2: GTSNPN, SVGIG (reference sequence).

This chain uses TRBV10-2 with TRBJ2-2; D tentatively reads TRBD1 or TRBD2 (5 bases each). CDR1 is WSHSY and CDR2 is SAAADI in the germline V gene. V gave up 4 bases and J gave up 2 bases, with 14 bases separating them. The CDR3 consists of 16 residues. The CDR3, as DNA: TGCGCCAGCAGTGTCCCCGGGACGCTCAACACCGGGGAGCTGTTTTTT. Protein product: CASSVPGTLNTGELFF.

In its sample, this clonotype was seen many times. The chain couples TRBV15 to TRBJ1-1, with D possibly matching TRBD1 (6 bases). The V end lost 4 bases, the J end lost 0 bases, and 12 bases lay between the germline ends. Looked up from germline, CDR1 is LNHNV and CDR2 is YYDKDF (reference sequence). The CDR3 spans 15 residues. The CDR3 DNA follows: TGTGCCACCAGCAAAGTGGACAGCTTGAACACTGAAGCTTTCTTT. It is translated as CATSKVDSLNTEAFF.

This clonotype turned up a few times. The chain links TRBV29-1 to TRBJ2-7; TRBD2 might be the D (5 bases). The V gene's germline CDR1 is SQVTM and CDR2 ANQGSEA. The CDR3 runs 13 residues. Trimming stripped 1 base from V and 5 bases from J, with 12 bases between. The CDR3 DNA is TGCAGCGTTGAAGTGCCACCGGGGAACGAGCAGTACTTC. Translating it yields CSVEVPPGNEQYF.

A note on this clonotype: Sequence at one end of the junction differs from germline and may be a read error. V and J are TRBV7-9 and TRBJ1-1, with unresolved D. CDR3 size: 13 residues. The germline gives CDR1 SEHNR, CDR2 FQNEAQ (reference sequence). In DNA, the CDR3 is TGTGCCATCTTCTTCCAGGCGAACACTGAAGCCTTCTTT. This codes for CAIFFQANTEAFF.

This clonotype has at least ten counts. The junction and the germline gene differ at one end; a read error may be behind it. The rearrangement uses TRBV12-3 or TRBV12-4 and TRBJ2-7; no reliable D call. CDR3 length equals 13 residues. In nucleotides, the CDR3 is TGTGCCAGCAGTCCCCGGAGAGGCTATTTGGTTGACTTC. This sequence encodes CASSPRRGYLVDF.

This clonotype showed up many times. This chain joins TRBV12-3 or TRBV12-4 and TRBJ1-2; 7 positions agree with TRBD1. This CDR3 region has 13 residues. Germline trimming cut 6 bases from V and 4 bases from J; bases unmatched to any gene: 5. CDR3 nucleotides: TGTGCCAGCAGCCAAGACAGGGTCTATGGCTACACCTTC. As protein: CASSQDRVYGYTF.

The chain joins TRBV20-1 to TRBJ2-7; D is possibly TRBD2 (5 bases). Trimming pared 1 base from V and 0 bases from J, leaving 13 bases between. CDR3 length equals 15 residues. Germline V gene data show CDR1 as DFQATT and CDR2 as SNEGSKA (reference sequence). The CDR3 sequence is CSARVATTSSYEQYF. DNA of the CDR3: TGCAGTGCTAGAGTCGCGACTACTAGCTCCTACGAGCAGTACTTC.

This clonotype was counted a few times. This chain links TRBV4-2 with TRBJ2-3; D possibly matches TRBD1 or TRBD2 (5 bases each). Germline V gives CDR1 LGHNA, CDR2 YNFKEQ. V was pared by 4 bases and J by 0 bases, with 11 bases between. The CDR3 runs 15 residues. The CDR3 DNA reads TGTGCCAGCAGCCCTAGGGACCGTAGCACAGATACGCAGTATTTT. It encodes CASSPRDRSTDTQYF.

The genes are TRBV15 and TRBJ2-4; TRBD2 matches at 10 bases. After removal of 5 bases from V and 0 bases from J, the junction contained 4 bases not matched to a gene. The CDR3 has 16 amino acids. Germline lookup yields CDR1 LNHNV and CDR2 YYDKDF (reference sequence). The DNA for the CDR3 is TGTGCCACCAGCGGAAAGCGGGAGGGAGCCAAAAACATTCAGTACTTC. Protein product: CATSGKREGAKNIQYF.

V usage is TRBV6-5 and J usage is TRBJ2-5; 9 positions agree with TRBD1. The CDR3 has 14 residues. Germline values: CDR1 MNHEY, CDR2 SVGAGI. V shed 6 bases, J shed 4 bases, and the junction held 6 bases outside the gene matches. The CDR3: CASSPGTGIETQYF. For the CDR3, the DNA is TGTGCCAGCAGCCCCGGGACAGGGATAGAGACCCAGTACTTC.

This clonotype appeared many times. V and J are TRBV11-3 and TRBJ2-7, with D tentatively TRBD1 (6 bases). V gave up 4 bases and J gave up 2 bases, with 15 bases separating them. The length of the CDR3 is 15 residues. CDR1 is SGHNT, CDR2 YENEEA, per germline. Written as DNA, the CDR3 is TGTGCCAGCAGCTCCACGACAGGACCAACCTACGAGCAGTACTTC. Residues: CASSSTTGPTYEQYF.

The chain couples TRBV6-5 to TRBJ2-1, with TRBD2 identical over 13 bases. This CDR3 is 19 amino acids long. The J segment lost 0 bases and the V segment lost 4 bases, leaving 9 bases of the junction unmatched. Germline values: CDR1 MNHEY, CDR2 SVGAGI. CDR3: CASSLLGTSGASSYNEQFF. In DNA, the CDR3 is TGTGCCAGCAGTTTGCTGGGGACTAGCGGGGCCAGCTCCTACAATGAGCAGTTCTTC.

The table lists this clonotype with many counts. The chain links TRBV11-2 to TRBJ2-5, with D maybe TRBD2 (5 bases). The V end lost 0 bases, the J end lost 5 bases, and 10 bases lay between the germline ends. Germline V gene data show CDR1 as SGHAT and CDR2 as FQNNGV. CDR3 size: 14 residues. CDR3 DNA: TGTGCCAGCAGCTTAGATCGCCGCGGGGAGACCCAGTACTTC. It is translated as CASSLDRRGETQYF.

The rearrangement links TRBV20-1 to TRBJ2-3; the match to TRBD2 covers 14 bases. V was clipped by 6 bases and J by 6 bases; unmatched bases: 8. This CDR3 has 15 amino acids. Germline V gives CDR1 DFQATT, CDR2 SNEGSKA (reference sequence). The CDR3 DNA is TGCAGTGCCGCGACTAGCGGGAGGGCCCTGGATACGCAGTATTTT. Translated, it gives CSAATSGRALDTQYF.

This clonotype was observed at least ten times. The chain uses TRBV30 and TRBJ2-3; TRBD1 agrees at 7 bases. CDR3 size: 14 residues. Germline lookup yields CDR1 GTSNPN and CDR2 SVGIG (reference sequence). V gave up 8 bases and J gave up 1 base; unmatched junction bases: 9. The chain's CDR3 is CAHIPGQRTDTQYF. CDR3 nucleotides: TGTGCCCATATACCGGGACAGCGCACAGATACGCAGTATTTT.